This T cell receptor (beta chain) was captured in a study of graft-versus-host responses after intestinal transplantation. For the study at large: Every transplant recipient was induced with anti-thymocyte globulin, then maintained on tacrolimus and steroids for approximately three years.

TCRdb keeps only in-frame clones here, not all; method: immunoSEQ multiplex PCR. The table records about 85,000 clones, 91% of them present only once. Study-wide findings and caveats: Where graft-donor T cell macrochimerism was present, patients had high graft-versus-host to host-versus-graft clonal ratios in allografts. There was an association between peak levels of circulating GvH clones and early post-transplant HvG declines. Researchers found GvH clones in recipient marrow, and some showed up first in ileum or blood.

Regarding this clone: Its antigen is undetermined. The sample holds other DNA sequences that translate to the same CDR3.

Trimming left V 1 base short and J 7 bases short, with 2 bases between. This CDR3 comprises 11 residues. The germline V gene encodes CDR1 MNHNS and CDR2 SASEGT. The source of this sequence is a human donor who was the organ donor for an intestinal transplant. The chain links TRBV6-1 to TRBJ1-5; the D is unclear. Sequencing used unstimulated CD8+ T cells sorted from spleen or lymph node cells, obtained before transplant. The CDR3 here is CASSEVQPQHF. For the CDR3, the DNA is TGTGCCAGCAGTGAAGTACAGCCCCAGCATTTT.